These T cell receptor beta chains were read from a single sample in a study of T cells in Graves' hyperthyroidism and ophthalmopathy. TCRdb processed the multiplex PCR reads anew with MiXCR; each CDR3 protein has one entry. In the table there are 550,000 to 650,000 distinct CDR3 sequences, approximately 13% of which are singletons. The sample comprised blood. These receptors all come from a woman in her twenties or thirties with Graves' hyperthyroidism that later progressed to Graves' ophthalmopathy. The CDR3 runs from the conserved cysteine through the conserved F or W. Fields, in order: D gene, V gene, J gene, clone size, CDR3 protein, CDR3 DNA. A D gene is named only where the DNA matches it firmly. Clone size, where shown, is once, few, many, or a class for clones that have expanded.

-	TRBV29-1	TRBJ2-3	many	CSVQEGADTQYF	TGCAGCGTCCAAGAGGGGGCAGATACGCAGTATTTT
TRBD2	TRBV11-2	TRBJ2-2	many	CASSSLAGNTGELFF	TGTGCCAGCAGCTCGCTAGCGGGGAACACCGGGGAGCTGTTTTTT
-	TRBV9	TRBJ1-5	few	CASSVGGAPGQPQHF	TGTGCCAGCAGCGTAGGGGGGGCGCCTGGGCAGCCCCAGCATTTT
-	TRBV6-2/TRBV6-3	TRBJ1-1	few	CASSYYDLGSDTEAFF	TGTGCCAGCAGTTACTATGATTTGGGGTCGGACACTGAAGCTTTCTTT
-	TRBV20-1	TRBJ1-5	few	CSARVGSLGFQPQHF	TGCAGTGCTAGAGTGGGTTCCCTTGGGTTTCAGCCCCAGCATTTT
TRBD2	TRBV20-1	TRBJ2-7	many	CSASVPSGYYEQYF	TGCAGTGCTAGCGTCCCTAGCGGCTACTACGAGCAGTACTTC
-	TRBV5-4	TRBJ2-1	-	CASTRPLDSYNEQFF	TGTGCCAGCACACGCCCCCTCGACTCCTACAATGAGCAGTTCTTC
TRBD2	TRBV6-1	TRBJ2-3	many	CASSAGLADFTDTQYF	TGTGCCAGCAGTGCCGGACTAGCGGACTTCACAGATACGCAGTATTTT
TRBD2	TRBV28	TRBJ2-7	few	CASSIPPGSGSSYEQYF	TGTGCCAGCAGTATCCCACCGGGTAGCGGGAGCTCCTACGAGCAGTACTTC
-	TRBV25-1	TRBJ2-3	many	CASSEQRTSGSTDTQYF	TGTGCCAGCAGTGAACAACGAACATCCGGGAGCACAGATACGCAGTATTTT
-	TRBV12-3/TRBV12-4	TRBJ2-5	many	CASSLSVETQYF	TGTGCCAGCAGTTTATCGGTGGAGACCCAGTACTTC